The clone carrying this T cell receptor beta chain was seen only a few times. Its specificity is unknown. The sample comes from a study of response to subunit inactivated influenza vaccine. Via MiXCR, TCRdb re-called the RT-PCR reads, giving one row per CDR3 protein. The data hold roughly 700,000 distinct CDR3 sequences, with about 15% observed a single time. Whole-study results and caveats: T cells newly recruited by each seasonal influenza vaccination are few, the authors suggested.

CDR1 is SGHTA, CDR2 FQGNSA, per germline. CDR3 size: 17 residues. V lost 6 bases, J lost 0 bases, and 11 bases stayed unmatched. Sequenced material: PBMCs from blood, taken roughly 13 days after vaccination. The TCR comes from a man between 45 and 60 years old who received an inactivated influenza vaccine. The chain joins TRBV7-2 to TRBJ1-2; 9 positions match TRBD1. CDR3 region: CASRSGTGIQANYGYTF. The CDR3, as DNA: TGTGCCAGCAGGAGTGGGACAGGGATCCAAGCTAACTATGGCTACACCTTC.